This record looks at one TCR beta chain sequence and its context. Everyone who donated was a Caucasian adult who lived in Nashville, Tennessee. The data were taken from a study of shared clonotypes between healthy human individuals. Whole-study context: Donors consisted of two women and three men between 18 and 49.

Only in-frame clones appear in the TCRdb table, and some are missing; sequencing was by immunoSEQ multiplex PCR. The sample lists 2,100,000 or so clones; 90% to 97% were seen once. Sequences were obtained from naive CD4+ T cells sorted from blood. Documented subset: CD45RA+ positively selected. The clonotype originates from a man younger than 35 in good health.

Here the CDR3 DNA reads TGTGCCAGCAGAAGAGTAAATGAGCAGTTCTTC. Its protein product is CASRRVNEQFF. The chain joins TRBV28 to TRBJ2-1; unclear D gene. This CDR3 comprises 11 residues. The V gene lost 6 bases and the J gene lost 7 bases, with 7 bases spanning the gap. Looked up from germline, CDR1 is MDHEN and CDR2 is SYDVKM.